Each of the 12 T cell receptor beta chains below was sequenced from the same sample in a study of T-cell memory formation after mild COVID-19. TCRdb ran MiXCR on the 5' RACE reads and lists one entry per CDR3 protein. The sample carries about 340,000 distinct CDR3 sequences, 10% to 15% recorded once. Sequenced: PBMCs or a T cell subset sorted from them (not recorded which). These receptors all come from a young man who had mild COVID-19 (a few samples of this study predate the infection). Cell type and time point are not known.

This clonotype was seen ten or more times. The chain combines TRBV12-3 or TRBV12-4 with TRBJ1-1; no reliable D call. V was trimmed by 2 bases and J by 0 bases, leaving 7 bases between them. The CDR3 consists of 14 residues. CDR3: CASSLSEVNTEAFF. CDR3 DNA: TGTGCCAGCAGTTTATCGGAAGTGAACACTGAAGCTTTCTTT.

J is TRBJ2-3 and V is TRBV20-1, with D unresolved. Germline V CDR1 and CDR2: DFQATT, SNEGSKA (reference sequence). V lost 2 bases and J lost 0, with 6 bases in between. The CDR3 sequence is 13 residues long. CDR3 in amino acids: CSARTHSTDTQYF. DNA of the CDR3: TGCAGTGCTAGAACGCACAGCACAGATACGCAGTATTTT.

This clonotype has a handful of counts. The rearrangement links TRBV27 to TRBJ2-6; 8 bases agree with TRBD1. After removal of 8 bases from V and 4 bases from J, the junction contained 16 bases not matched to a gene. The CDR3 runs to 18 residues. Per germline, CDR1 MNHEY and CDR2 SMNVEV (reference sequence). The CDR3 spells CASGSGGGYVAGANVLTF. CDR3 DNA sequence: TGTGCCAGCGGTTCAGGGGGCGGGTACGTTGCCGGGGCCAACGTCCTGACTTTC.

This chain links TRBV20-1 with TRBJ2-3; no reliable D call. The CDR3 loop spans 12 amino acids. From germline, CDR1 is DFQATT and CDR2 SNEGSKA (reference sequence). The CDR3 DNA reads TGCAGCTCTGACGGGCCGGGAGATACGCAGTATTTT. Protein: CSSDGPGDTQYF.

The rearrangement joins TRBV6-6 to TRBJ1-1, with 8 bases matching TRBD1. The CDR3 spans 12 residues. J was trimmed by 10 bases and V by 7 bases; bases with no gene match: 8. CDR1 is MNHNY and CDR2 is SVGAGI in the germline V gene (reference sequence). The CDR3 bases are TGTGCCAGCAACGGACAGGGCTCAACAGCTTTCTTT. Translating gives CASNGQGSTAFF.

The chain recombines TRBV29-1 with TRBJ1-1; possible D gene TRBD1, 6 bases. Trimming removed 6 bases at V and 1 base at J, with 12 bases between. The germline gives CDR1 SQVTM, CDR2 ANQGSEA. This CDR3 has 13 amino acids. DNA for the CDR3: TGCAGCGTCTACAGGGAGGGGAACACTGAAGCTTTCTTT. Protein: CSVYREGNTEAFF. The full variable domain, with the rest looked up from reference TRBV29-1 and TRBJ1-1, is SAVISQKPSRDICQRGTSLTIQCQVDSQVTMMFWYRQQPGQSLTLIATANQGSEATYESGFVIDKFPISRPNLTFSTLTVSNMSPEDSSIYLCSVYREGNTEAFFGQGTRLTVV.

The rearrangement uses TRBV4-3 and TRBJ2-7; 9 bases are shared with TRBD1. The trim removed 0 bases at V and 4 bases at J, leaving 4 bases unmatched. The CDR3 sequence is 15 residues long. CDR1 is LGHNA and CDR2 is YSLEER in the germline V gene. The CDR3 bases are TGCGCCAGCAGCCAAGATGGGACAGGGAGTTACGAGCAGTACTTC. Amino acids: CASSQDGTGSYEQYF.

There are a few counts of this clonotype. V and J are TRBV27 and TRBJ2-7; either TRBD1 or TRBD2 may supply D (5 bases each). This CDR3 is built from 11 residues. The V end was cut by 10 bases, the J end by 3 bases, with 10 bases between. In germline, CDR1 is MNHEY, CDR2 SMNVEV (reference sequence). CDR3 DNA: TGTGCCACGGGGCCGTACTACGAGCAGTACTTC. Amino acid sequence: CATGPYYEQYF.

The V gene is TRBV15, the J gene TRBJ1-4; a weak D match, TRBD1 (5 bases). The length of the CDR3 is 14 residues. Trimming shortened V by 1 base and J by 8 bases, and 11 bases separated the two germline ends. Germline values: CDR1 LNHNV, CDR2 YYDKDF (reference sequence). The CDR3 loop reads CATSRAVGDEKLFF. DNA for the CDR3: TGTGCCACCAGCAGAGCCGTCGGGGACGAAAAACTGTTTTTT.

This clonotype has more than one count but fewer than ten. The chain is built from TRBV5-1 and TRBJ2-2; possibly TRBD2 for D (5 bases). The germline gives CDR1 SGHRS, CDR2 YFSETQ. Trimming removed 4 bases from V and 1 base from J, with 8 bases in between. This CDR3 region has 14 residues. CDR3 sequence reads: CASSPEGNTGELFF. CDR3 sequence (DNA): TGCGCCAGCAGCCCAGAGGGGAACACCGGGGAGCTGTTTTTT.

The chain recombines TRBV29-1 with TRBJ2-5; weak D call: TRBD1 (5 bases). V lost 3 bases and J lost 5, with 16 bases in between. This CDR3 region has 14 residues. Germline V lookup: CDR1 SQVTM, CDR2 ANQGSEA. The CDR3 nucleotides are TGCAGCGTTGAGGGCACAGGCCTTGTGGAGACCCAGTACTTC. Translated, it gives CSVEGTGLVETQYF.

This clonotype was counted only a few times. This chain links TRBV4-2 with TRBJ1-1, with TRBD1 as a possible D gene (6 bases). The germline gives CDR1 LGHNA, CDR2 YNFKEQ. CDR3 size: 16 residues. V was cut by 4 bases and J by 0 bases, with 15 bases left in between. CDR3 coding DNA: TGTGCCAGCAGCCTAGACGGGGGCCCGATGAACACTGAAGCTTTCTTT. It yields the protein CASSLDGGPMNTEAFF.